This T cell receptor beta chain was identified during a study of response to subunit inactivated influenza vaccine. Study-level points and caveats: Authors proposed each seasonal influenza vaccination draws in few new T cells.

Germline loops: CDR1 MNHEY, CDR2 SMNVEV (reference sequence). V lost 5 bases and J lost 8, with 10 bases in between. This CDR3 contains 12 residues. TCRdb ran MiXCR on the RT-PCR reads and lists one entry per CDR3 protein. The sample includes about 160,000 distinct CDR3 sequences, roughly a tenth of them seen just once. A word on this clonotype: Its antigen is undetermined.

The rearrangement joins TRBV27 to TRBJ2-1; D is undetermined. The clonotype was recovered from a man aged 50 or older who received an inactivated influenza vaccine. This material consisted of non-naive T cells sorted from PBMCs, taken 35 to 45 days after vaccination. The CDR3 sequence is CASSPREDEQFF. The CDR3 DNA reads TGTGCCAGCAGTCCACGTGAGGATGAGCAGTTCTTC.